This TCR beta chain was captured by sequencing in a study of T-cell reconstitution after alpha-beta-depleted transplantation in children. The CDR3 contains 15 residues. Germline V CDR1 and CDR2: SGHRS, YFSETQ. Germline trimming cut 4 bases from V and 5 bases from J; bases unmatched to any gene: 6. Construction of the TCRbeta library involved unique molecular identifiers. A single record per CDR3 protein comes from TCRdb applying MiXCR to the PCR reads. The repertoire holds 190,000 or so distinct CDR3 sequences, with about 6.3% as singletons. This clonotype was detected ten times or more. The chain uses TRBV5-1 and TRBJ2-7, with 13 bases identical to TRBD2. The starting material was PBMCs from the stem cell graft donor, obtained from the stem cell graft. The receptor was derived from a human donor who donated a stem cell graft to a child with Wiskott-Aldrich syndrome. The CDR3 reads CASSRTSGSWNEQYF. The CDR3 region has the DNA TGCGCCAGCAGCCGGACTAGCGGGAGCTGGAACGAGCAGTACTTC.